A selection of T cell receptor beta chains follows, all from one sample in a study of T cell responses to AZD1222 COVID-19 vaccine. Assay used: immunoSEQ multiplex PCR; TCRdb lists only in-frame clones, some missing. The table records 100,000 to 150,000 clones, 86% of them present only once. The sample here was peripheral blood, taken on day 0 of AZD1222 vaccination. The receptor set was obtained from an adult in good health. The CDR3 runs from the conserved cysteine through the conserved F or W. The order of the fields is D gene, V gene, clone size, J gene, CDR3 protein, CDR3 DNA. D genes are given only for firm matches. Clone size is given for some rows only: seen once, a few or many times, or a class if the clone is expanded.

TRBD2	TRBV14	-	TRBJ2-7	CASSQDTAGSYEQYF	TGTGCCAGCAGCCAAGACACAGCGGGGAGCTACGAGCAGTACTTC
-	TRBV27	few	TRBJ2-7	CASRSTGFDYEQYF	TGTGCCAGCAGATCGACGGGGTTCGACTACGAGCAGTACTTC
-	TRBV11-3	-	TRBJ2-1	CASSLESGAIGEQFF	TGTGCCAGCAGCTTAGAGTCGGGGGCTATCGGTGAGCAGTTCTTC
TRBD1	TRBV7-2	once	TRBJ1-1	CASSSQGATNTEAFF	TGTGCCAGCAGCTCACAGGGGGCCACGAACACTGAAGCTTTCTTT
TRBD2	TRBV7-9	-	TRBJ2-7	CASSRAGGPPEQYF	TGTGCCAGCAGCCGCGCGGGGGGCCCCCCTGAGCAGTACTTC
TRBD2	TRBV9	-	TRBJ2-7	CASSVDGRTSYEQYF	TGTGCCAGCAGCGTAGACGGGAGGACCTCCTACGAGCAGTACTTC
-	TRBV24-1	-	TRBJ2-7	CATSDPNGSYEQYF	TGTGCCACCAGTGATCCCAATGGCAGCTACGAGCAGTACTTC
-	TRBV7-9	-	TRBJ2-1	CASSLSSGANEQFF	TGTGCCAGCAGCCTCTCGAGCGGAGCCAATGAGCAGTTCTTC
-	TRBV5-1	-	TRBJ1-1	CASSLQGSLNTEAFF	TGCGCCAGCAGCTTGCAGGGCTCCCTGAACACTGAAGCTTTCTTT
-	TRBV3-1/TRBV3-2	-	TRBJ1-1	CASSQVGLSSPEAFF	TGTGCCAGCAGCCAAGTGGGGCTTTCGTCCCCTGAAGCTTTCTTT
TRBD2	TRBV2	-	TRBJ2-7	CASSEFFSGRIGRQYF	TGTGCCAGCAGTGAATTCTTTAGCGGGAGAATTGGCAGGCAGTACTTC
-	TRBV7-2	few	TRBJ2-7	CASSLFPSGGNNEQYF	TGTGCCAGCAGCTTGTTTCCCTCTGGGGGTAACAACGAGCAGTACTTC
-	TRBV7-9	-	TRBJ1-1	CASSPDGYTEAFF	TGTGCCAGCAGCCCGGACGGGTACACTGAAGCTTTCTTT
-	TRBV5-1	-	TRBJ2-2	CASSLAGGIPNTGELFF	TGCGCCAGCAGCTTGGCTGGGGGGATCCCGAACACCGGGGAGCTGTTTTTT
TRBD1	TRBV9	-	TRBJ2-2	CASSVLGTANTGELFF	TGTGCCAGCAGCGTACTGGGGACAGCGAACACCGGGGAGCTGTTTTTT
TRBD2	TRBV4-2	-	TRBJ2-7	CASSQDFGLAGVSSYEQYF	TGTGCCAGCAGCCAAGATTTTGGGCTAGCGGGGGTAAGCTCCTACGAGCAGTACTTC
-	TRBV18	-	TRBJ2-2	CASSPPKARTGELFF	TGTGCCAGCTCACCACCGAAGGCCAGGACCGGGGAGCTGTTTTTT
TRBD2	TRBV5-1	-	TRBJ2-5	CASSSRTSGGQETQYF	TGCGCCAGCAGCTCCAGGACTAGCGGCGGCCAAGAGACCCAGTACTTC
-	TRBV19	-	TRBJ1-1	CASSGQGYLNTEAFF	TGTGCCAGTAGTGGGCAGGGATATTTGAACACTGAAGCTTTCTTT
TRBD2	TRBV6-2/TRBV6-3	-	TRBJ2-1	CASTPGLAGAWGEQFF	TGTGCCAGCACCCCGGGACTAGCGGGAGCATGGGGTGAGCAGTTCTTC
TRBD2	TRBV3-1/TRBV3-2	-	TRBJ2-2	CASSQETSGPKELFF	TGTGCCAGCAGCCAAGAGACTAGCGGCCCTAAGGAGCTGTTTTTT
-	TRBV24-1	-	TRBJ1-2	CATSDPFGGPNFYGYTF	TGTGCCACCAGTGATCCTTTTGGAGGGCCCAACTTCTATGGCTACACCTTC
TRBD1	TRBV5-4	-	TRBJ1-3	CASSSRDREANTIYF	TGTGCCAGCAGCTCACGGGACAGGGAAGCAAACACCATATATTTT
TRBD1	TRBV3-1/TRBV3-2	-	TRBJ2-7	CASSLRTGVTYF	TGTGCCAGCAGCCTTCGGACAGGGGTTACGTACTTC
TRBD1	TRBV5-1	-	TRBJ2-3	CASSLPGQGGDTQYF	TGCGCCAGCAGCTTGCCCGGACAGGGGGGAGATACGCAGTATTTT
-	TRBV19	-	TRBJ1-6	CASSIGGFRDSPLHF	TGTGCCAGTAGTATTGGGGGATTTAGAGATTCACCCCTCCACTTT
-	TRBV7-9	once	TRBJ1-2	CASSLAGTNYGYTF	TGTGCCAGCAGCTTAGCGGGGACGAACTATGGCTACACCTTC
-	TRBV9	-	TRBJ1-5	CASSMTAGSVGQPQHF	TGTGCCAGCAGCATGACTGCAGGGTCGGTGGGACAGCCCCAGCATTTT
-	TRBV10-3	-	TRBJ2-1	CAISESSAAGENEQFF	TGTGCCATCAGTGAGTCCTCAGCGGCAGGGGAAAATGAGCAGTTCTTC
-	TRBV7-9	-	TRBJ1-1	CASSLGSVNTEAFF	TGTGCCAGCAGCTTGGGGTCTGTGAACACTGAAGCTTTCTTT
TRBD2	TRBV7-2	-	TRBJ2-3	CASSLEAGGPDTQYF	TGTGCCAGCAGCTTAGAAGCGGGAGGACCAGATACGCAGTATTTT
-	TRBV19	many	TRBJ1-2	CASEGYTF	TGTGCCAGTGAAGGCTACACCTTC
TRBD2	TRBV5-1	-	TRBJ2-2	CASSLAASGLGELFF	TGCGCCAGCAGCTTGGCCGCTAGCGGGTTAGGGGAGCTGTTTTTT
-	TRBV28	-	TRBJ2-2	CASSRGGLNTGELFF	TGTGCCAGCAGCCGAGGGGGTTTAAACACCGGGGAGCTGTTTTTT
TRBD2	TRBV11-3	once	TRBJ2-1	CASSLDAGTSGRFYNEQFF	TGTGCCAGCAGCTTAGATGCCGGGACTAGCGGGAGGTTTTACAATGAGCAGTTCTTC
TRBD2	TRBV5-1	-	TRBJ2-2	CASSLGPPSGQTGELFF	TGCGCCAGCAGCCTGGGCCCCCCTAGCGGGCAAACCGGGGAGCTGTTTTTT
TRBD1	TRBV19	-	TRBJ1-5	CASSLQWDRNQPQHF	TGTGCCAGTAGTCTCCAGTGGGACAGGAATCAGCCCCAGCATTTT
-	TRBV4-1	-	TRBJ1-1	CASSQDSALNTEAFF	TGCGCCAGCAGCCAAGACTCGGCACTGAACACTGAAGCTTTCTTT
-	TRBV7-2	-	TRBJ2-3	CASSSYTDTQYF	TGTGCCAGCAGCTCTTACACAGATACGCAGTATTTT